This is a list of T cell receptor beta chains from one sample in a study of radiation and T cells in renal cell carcinoma. Some clones are missing from TCRdb's copy, which holds only in-frame ones; the method was immunoSEQ multiplex PCR. The data show under 200,000 clones, with 88% seen just once and around 10% held by the top ten. Here the sequenced sample was blood, taken from a patient whose treatment included radiotherapy and nephrectomy. Every receptor here comes from a woman in her forties or fifties with renal cell carcinoma. The CDR3 runs from the conserved cysteine through the conserved F or W. D genes are given only for firm matches. Clone size appears in some rows only: once, few, many, or a class for an expanded clone.

cdr3_length clone_size j_call d_call v_call cdr3_aa cdr3_nt
14 - TRBJ2-7 - TRBV6-1 CASRPEQSSYEQYF TGTGCCAGCAGGCCAGAGCAGAGCTCCTACGAGCAGTACTTC
13 - TRBJ2-7 TRBD1 TRBV2 CASRTGYSYEQYF TGTGCCAGCAGGACAGGGTACTCCTACGAGCAGTACTTC
15 - TRBJ1-2 - TRBV5-1 CASSFTGTTSYGYTF TGCGCCAGCAGCTTCACAGGGACGACCTCCTATGGCTACACCTTC
15 once TRBJ1-1 - TRBV6-5 CASSYSRQGDTEAFF TGTGCCAGCAGTTACTCTAGGCAGGGTGACACTGAAGCTTTCTTT
14 - TRBJ1-5 - TRBV4-2 CASSIRRGNQPQHF TGTGCCAGCAGCATACGAAGGGGCAATCAGCCCCAGCATTTT
14 - TRBJ1-5 TRBD1 TRBV6-1 CASSGQGLFQPQHF TGTGCCAGCAGTGGACAGGGGTTGTTCCAGCCCCAGCATTTT
16 - TRBJ2-1 TRBD2 TRBV7-8 CASSTRQRGGYNEQFF TGTGCCAGCAGCACTCGTCAGCGGGGGGGCTACAATGAGCAGTTCTTC
15 - TRBJ2-7 - TRBV11-1 CASSLVIGEGYEQYF TGTGCCAGCAGCTTAGTTATAGGGGAAGGCTACGAGCAGTACTTC
14 - TRBJ2-1 - TRBV7-8 CASSHGGEVNEQFF TGTGCCAGCAGCCACGGAGGGGAGGTCAATGAGCAGTTCTTC
15 few TRBJ2-5 TRBD2 TRBV4-2 CASSPGGARTETQYF TGTGCCAGCAGCCCCGGGGGGGCCCGGACAGAGACCCAGTACTTC
16 - TRBJ2-7 - TRBV19 CASSTSIPGRYREQYF TGTGCCAGTAGTACCTCTATTCCGGGACGATACCGGGAGCAGTACTTC
14 - TRBJ2-1 - TRBV28 CASMEGGPNNEQFF TGTGCCAGCATGGAGGGGGGGCCCAACAATGAGCAGTTCTTC
11 - TRBJ2-1 - TRBV6-1 CASSESNEQFF TGTGCCAGCAGTGAAAGCAATGAGCAGTTCTTC
14 - TRBJ2-3 TRBD2 TRBV5-1 CASERTSATDTQYF TGCGCCAGCGAACGGACTAGCGCGACAGATACGCAGTATTTT
14 - TRBJ2-3 - TRBV7-2 CASSYQGGPDTQYF TGTGCCAGCAGCTACCAGGGAGGCCCAGATACGCAGTATTTT
15 - TRBJ1-1 - TRBV6-6 CASSYSIGMNTEAFF TGTGCCAGCAGTTACTCGATTGGGATGAACACTGAAGCTTTCTTT
12 once TRBJ1-2 - TRBV6-8 CASGRGVYGYTF TGTGCCAGCGGGAGAGGGGTCTATGGCTACACCTTC
15 - TRBJ1-2 - TRBV4-3 CASSQDQGIPHGYTF TGCGCCAGCAGCCAAGATCAGGGGATTCCGCATGGCTACACCTTC
15 - TRBJ2-2 - TRBV7-2 CASTPNRAVAGELFF TGTGCCAGCACCCCGAACAGGGCGGTCGCCGGGGAGCTGTTTTTT
14 - TRBJ2-6 - TRBV11-2 CASTQGSGANVLTF TGTGCCAGCACACAGGGTTCTGGGGCCAACGTCCTGACTTTC
14 - TRBJ2-7 TRBD1 TRBV6-1 CASWGQGNTYEQYF TGTGCCAGCTGGGGACAGGGAAATACCTACGAGCAGTACTTC
14 - TRBJ2-5 TRBD2 TRBV5-1 CASSRLAGQETQYF TGCGCCAGCAGCCGACTAGCGGGGCAAGAGACCCAGTACTTC
18 - TRBJ2-3 TRBD1 TRBV23-1 CASSQTPGQGAYVDTQYF TGCGCCAGCAGTCAAACCCCGGGACAGGGGGCGTATGTAGATACGCAGTATTTT
15 - TRBJ2-3 - TRBV9 CASSVADPNVDTQYF TGTGCCAGCAGCGTAGCTGACCCGAATGTCGATACGCAGTATTTT
15 - TRBJ2-2 - TRBV7-9 CASSLPRRGTGELFF TGTGCCAGCAGCTTACCCCGACGGGGCACCGGGGAGCTGTTTTTT
16 - TRBJ1-5 - TRBV19 CASSIVGGRGNQPQHF TGTGCCAGTAGTATAGTGGGGGGGCGCGGGAATCAGCCCCAGCATTTT
14 - TRBJ1-5 - TRBV6-6 CASSLRGGNQPQHF TGTGCCAGCAGTCTCCGGGGAGGGAATCAGCCCCAGCATTTT
16 - TRBJ2-3 - TRBV9 CASSASSSASTDTQYF TGTGCCAGCAGCGCAAGCTCTTCAGCGAGCACAGATACGCAGTATTTT
15 - TRBJ2-1 TRBD2 TRBV5-1 CASSFASGTYNEQFF TGCGCCAGCAGCTTCGCTAGCGGAACCTACAATGAGCAGTTCTTC
14 - TRBJ2-3 - TRBV30 CAWTPALAPDTQYF TGTGCCTGGACTCCTGCGTTAGCGCCCGATACGCAGTATTTT
16 - TRBJ2-5 TRBD1 TRBV4-1 CASSQGQGALIETQYF TGCGCCAGCAGCCAAGGACAGGGGGCGCTTATAGAGACCCAGTACTTC
16 - TRBJ1-6 TRBD1 TRBV6-6 CASSYSGTGGNSPLHF TGTGCCAGCAGTTACTCTGGGACAGGGGGCAATTCACCCCTCCACTTT
14 - TRBJ2-1 TRBD2 TRBV30 CAWSAGLAYNEQFF TGTGCCTGGAGTGCGGGACTAGCATACAATGAGCAGTTCTTC
15 - TRBJ2-7 TRBD2 TRBV2 CASSPLRGASYEQYF TGTGCCAGCAGTCCCCTGCGGGGGGCCTCCTACGAGCAGTACTTC
14 - TRBJ1-4 TRBD1 TRBV5-1 CASTRTGANEKLFF TGCGCCAGCACGCGGACAGGGGCTAATGAAAAACTGTTTTTT
17 - TRBJ2-1 TRBD1 TRBV4-1 CASSQERSQGEFNEQFF TGCGCCAGCAGCCAAGAAAGAAGCCAGGGGGAATTCAATGAGCAGTTCTTC
15 - TRBJ2-5 TRBD2 TRBV9 CASSVGAGVGETQYF TGTGCCAGCAGCGTAGGAGCGGGGGTGGGTGAGACCCAGTACTTC